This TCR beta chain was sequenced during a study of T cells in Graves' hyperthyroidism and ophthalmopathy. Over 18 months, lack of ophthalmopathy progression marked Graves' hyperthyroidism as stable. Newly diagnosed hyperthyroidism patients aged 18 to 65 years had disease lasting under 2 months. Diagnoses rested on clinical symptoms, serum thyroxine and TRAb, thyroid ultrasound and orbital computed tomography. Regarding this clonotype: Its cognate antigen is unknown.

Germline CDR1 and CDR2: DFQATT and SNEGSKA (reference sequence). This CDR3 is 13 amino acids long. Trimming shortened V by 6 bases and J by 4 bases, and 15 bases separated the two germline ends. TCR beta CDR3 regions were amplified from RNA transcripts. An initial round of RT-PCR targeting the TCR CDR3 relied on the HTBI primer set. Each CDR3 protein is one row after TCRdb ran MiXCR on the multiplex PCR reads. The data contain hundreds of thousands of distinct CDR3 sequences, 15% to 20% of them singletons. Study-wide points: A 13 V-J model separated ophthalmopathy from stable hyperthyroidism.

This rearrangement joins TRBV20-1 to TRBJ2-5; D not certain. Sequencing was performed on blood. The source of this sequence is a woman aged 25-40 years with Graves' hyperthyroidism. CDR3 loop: CSATVDLIETQYF. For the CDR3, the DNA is TGCAGTGCCACGGTGGATCTCATAGAGACCCAGTACTTC.